This TCR beta chain is drawn from a study of cytotoxic CD8 clonotypes in ibrutinib-treated CLL. Study in general: Across the patients, approximately 12 were relapsed/refractory, about 15 treatment-naive and around 18 IGHV unmutated. Samples had a mean of about 250,000 productive templates and tens of thousands of productive rearrangements.

Germline loops: CDR1 SGHDN, CDR2 FVKESK. This CDR3 is 14 amino acids long. V was clipped by 5 bases and J by 3 bases, with 13 bases between them. This table comes from immunoSEQ multiplex PCR, and its TCRdb copy is limited to in-frame clones, with some not included. The repertoire holds some 130,000 clones, with 70% to 90% as singletons. Genomic DNA in a quantity of about 2 micrograms was derived from cryopreserved PBMCs for TCR beta libraries. The V call is TRBV14, the J call TRBJ1-1; D possibly corresponds to TRBD1 (6 bases). The TCR sequence derives from a human donor with chronic lymphocytic leukemia. The sequenced sample was PBMCs, obtained after 24 months of ibrutinib treatment. CDR3 DNA: TGTGCCAGCAGCGGGGGGGCGTTAGACACTGAAGCTTTCTTT. It is translated as CASSGGALDTEAFF.